The source of this TCR beta chain is a study of T cells in women clearing cervical HPV infection. Using immunoSEQ multiplex PCR, the repertoire was profiled, and TCRdb retains in-frame clones only, with some absent. The table counts some 30,000 clones; 6.5% to 9% lies in the top ten. The trim removed 5 bases at V and 1 base at J, leaving 3 bases unmatched. This CDR3 region has 14 residues. Germline CDR1 MNHEY, CDR2 SMNVEV (reference sequence). Notes on this clone: The read stops 3 residues short of the end of the CDR3; the missing end is completed from the germline J gene.

V and J are TRBV27 and TRBJ2-3; 7 bases agree with TRBD1. Source material: blood buffy coat. The receptor was isolated from a woman between 18 and 69 years old with a cervical HPV16 infection that either progressed to CIN3+ or cleared (not recorded which). The part of the CDR3 DNA that was read is TGTGCCAGCAGTCCAGGACAGGGCACAGATACG. Its translation is CASSPGQGTDT. In full, the CDR3 is CASSPGQGTDTQYF.